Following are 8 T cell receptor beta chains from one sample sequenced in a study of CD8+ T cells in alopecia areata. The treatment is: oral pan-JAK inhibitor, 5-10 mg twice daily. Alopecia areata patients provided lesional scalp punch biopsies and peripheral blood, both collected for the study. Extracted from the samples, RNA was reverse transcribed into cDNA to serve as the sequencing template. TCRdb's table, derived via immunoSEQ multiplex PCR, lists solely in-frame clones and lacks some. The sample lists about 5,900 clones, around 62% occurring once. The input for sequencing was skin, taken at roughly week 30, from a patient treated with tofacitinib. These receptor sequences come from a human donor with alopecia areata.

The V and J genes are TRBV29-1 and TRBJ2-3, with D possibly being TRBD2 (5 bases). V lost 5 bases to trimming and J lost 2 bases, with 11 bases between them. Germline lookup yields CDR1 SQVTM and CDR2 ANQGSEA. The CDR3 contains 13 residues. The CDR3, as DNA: TGCAGCGTTCGGACTGGCCTCACAGATACGCAGTATTTT. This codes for CSVRTGLTDTQYF.

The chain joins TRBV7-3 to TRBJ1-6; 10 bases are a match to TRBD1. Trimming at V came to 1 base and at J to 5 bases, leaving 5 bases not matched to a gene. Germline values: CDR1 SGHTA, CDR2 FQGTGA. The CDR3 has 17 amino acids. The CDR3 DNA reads TGTGCCAGCAGCTTAAGGCGTGGGACAGGGGATAATTCACCCCTCCACTTT. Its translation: CASSLRRGTGDNSPLHF.

CDR3 DNA: TGTGCCAGCAGCTTGGTACCTAGCGGGGTTATAAAGACCCAGTACTTC. Translated: CASSLVPSGVIKTQYF. This chain links TRBV5-4 with TRBJ2-5; 9 bases line up with TRBD2. The V segment lost 0 bases and the J segment 6 bases; nucleotides outside the gene matches: 9. Germline CDR1 SGHNT, CDR2 YYREEE (reference sequence). The CDR3 runs 16 residues.

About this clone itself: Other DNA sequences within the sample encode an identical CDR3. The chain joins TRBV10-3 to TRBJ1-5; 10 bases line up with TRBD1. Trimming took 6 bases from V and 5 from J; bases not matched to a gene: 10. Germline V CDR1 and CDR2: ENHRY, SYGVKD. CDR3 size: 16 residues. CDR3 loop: CAISDTRDRGHQPQHF. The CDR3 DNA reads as TGTGCCATCAGCGATACCCGGGACAGGGGCCATCAGCCCCAGCATTTT.

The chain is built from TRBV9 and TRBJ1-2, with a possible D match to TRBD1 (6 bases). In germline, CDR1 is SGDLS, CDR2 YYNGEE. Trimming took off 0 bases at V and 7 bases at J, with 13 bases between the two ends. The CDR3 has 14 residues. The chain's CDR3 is CASSVGRGLAGYTF. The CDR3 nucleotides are TGTGCCAGCAGCGTAGGGCGGGGGCTAGCTGGCTACACCTTC.

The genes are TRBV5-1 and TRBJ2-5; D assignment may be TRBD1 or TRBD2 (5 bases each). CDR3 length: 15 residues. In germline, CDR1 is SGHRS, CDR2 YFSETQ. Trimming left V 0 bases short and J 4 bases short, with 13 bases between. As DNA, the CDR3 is TGCGCCAGCAGCTTGGTTCAGGGTGAGGGAGAGACCCAGTACTTC. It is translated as CASSLVQGEGETQYF.

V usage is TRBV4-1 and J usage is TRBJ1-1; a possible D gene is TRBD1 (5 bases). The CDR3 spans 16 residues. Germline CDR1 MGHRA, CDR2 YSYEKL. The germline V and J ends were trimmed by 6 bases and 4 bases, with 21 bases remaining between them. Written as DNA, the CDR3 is TGCGCCAGCAGTTATTCCCCGGCAGGGAAAGGCACTGAAGCTTTCTTT. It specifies CASSYSPAGKGTEAFF.

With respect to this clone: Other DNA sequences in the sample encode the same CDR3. CDR3 in amino acids: CASSQIDMGLAGGNEQFF. For the CDR3, the DNA is TGCGCCAGCAGCCAAATTGATATGGGACTAGCGGGAGGGAATGAGCAGTTCTTC. The chain is built from TRBV4-1 and TRBJ2-1; 16 nucleotides line up with TRBD2. Germline lookup yields CDR1 MGHRA and CDR2 YSYEKL. Trimming at V came to 2 bases and at J to 7 bases, leaving 8 bases not matched to a gene. There are 18 residues in the CDR3.